This TCR beta chain was recovered during a study of glioma-infiltrating T cells (dated by TCRdb to 2016 to 2017). Looking at the study overall: The low-grade gliomas were WHO grade II oligodendrogliomas or astrocytomas, while the glioblastomas were WHO grade IV tumors sampled at initial diagnosis rather than at recurrent diagnosis. Before surgery, glioma patients were given dexamethasone for six or fewer days. For blood libraries, the target was roughly 4- to 10-fold sequencing coverage of about 1 million peripheral T cells. The study sequenced TCR alpha- and beta-chain repertoires from glioma tissue, from non-neoplastic brain tissue and from matched peripheral blood mononuclear cells. Each tissue-infiltrating repertoire was compared with the same patient's peripheral blood repertoire to measure divergence between tissue and blood T-cell populations. The paired cohort was made up of three low-grade glioma patients, about 8 primary glioblastoma patients and three non-glioma patients who contributed non-neoplastic brain tissue.

Study-wide conclusions, independent of this receptor: Only a very small number of CDR3 sequences turned up in both tissue and blood, a result put down to high CDR3 diversity combined with limited sampling. Patients with low tissue-blood divergence were marked by a signature set of shared blood CDR3 motifs, and this signature set was depleted in highly divergent patients. Group comparisons rested on small numbers: three non-neoplastic, three low-grade glioma and 7 or 8 glioblastoma patients. In non-neoplastic patients, VJ-independent divergence between tissue and blood fell below expectation, whereas in all gliomas, and especially in low-grade gliomas, the divergence rose above expectation.

Surgical brain or tumor specimens were cryofrozen in liquid nitrogen immediately after resection, and peripheral blood cells were collected concurrently. The iRepertoire nested amplicon-rescue multiplex PCR (arm-PCR) platform was used to amplify TCR alpha and beta CDR3 regions from RNA. One-step reverse transcription and amplification used about 90-450 ng of tissue mRNA or PBMC total RNA as input. After bead purification, a secondary multiplex PCR added Illumina adapters, and libraries were gel-purified between 200 and 400 bp. Internal 6-nucleotide barcodes were carried by the libraries and were used for demultiplexing. Sequencing of the libraries was done on an Illumina MiSeq using 2x220 or 2x250 nucleotide paired-end reads. The authors' pipeline ran thus. Paired reads were merged with FLASH 1.2.11 and aligned to the GRCh37 human genome with BWA-MEM before extracting TRA and TRB reads. An IMGT-derived reference of cassette sequences and CDR3 motifs, with pseudogenes included, was used for V and J assignment. Reads were translated in three frames, and productive CDR3s were defined by a C…FGXG motif without stop codons. Unique combinations of V-J cassette pair and CDR3 amino acid sequence were defined as clonotypes. Reads were filtered by Hamming distance, with the threshold set by the sequence error rate of each sample in mapped regions. TCRdb reran the public reads through fastp at Q25 and MiXCR, keeping productive beta chains. When rows share a CDR3 protein, they turn into one entry using the most common DNA and genes. In this record, the V and J calls reflect TCRdb's handling and not the investigators' own analysis. The sample table shows around 350,000 distinct CDR3 sequences, and roughly 41% are seen once. More than 10% of the sample is in the top ten clones.

Including cysteine and phenylalanine, the CDR3 has 17 amino acids. Just CDR3 DNA is preserved here, 51 bases in frame from base 1. CDR1 and CDR2, looked up from the germline V gene, are SGHTA and FQGTGA. V is trimmed back by 4 bases and J by 2 bases, and the junction contains 10 bases that no gene match accounts for. Turning to this clonotype: The specificity of this receptor is unknown. The input lacks base qualities; no much larger clone sits a single base away.

The V and J segments used are TRBV7-3 and TRBJ2-3, with 9 bases in between that match TRBD2. This receptor was obtained from a human donor with low-grade glioma or glioblastoma, undergoing nonglioma brain surgery, or in good health (not recorded which). The sample comprised glioma tissue, nonneoplastic brain tissue, or PBMCs (not recorded which). The DNA sequence reads TGTGCCAGCAGCTCAACCCGGACTAGCGACCTCACAGATACGCAGTATTTT. Protein translation: CASSSTRTSDLTDTQYF.